One sample yielded the 27 T cell receptor beta chains listed below, sequenced in a study of CD8 T cells in ankylosing spondylitis. Study observations and caveats: Blood from ankylosing spondylitis patients appeared to carry a characteristic roughly 8-variant TCR beta motif.

These receptors' targets are unknown. From the 5' RACE reads, TCRdb called clonotypes with MiXCR, one entry per CDR3 protein. The sample carries just under 550,000 distinct CDR3 sequences, 10% to 15% recorded once. The specimen was blood, either unsorted or a sorted T cell fraction (not recorded which). These receptors originate from a male donor with ankylosing spondylitis.

This clonotype was recorded a few times. The rearrangement links TRBV3-1 to TRBJ2-2; weak D call: TRBD2 (6 bases). Germline CDR1 is LGHDT and CDR2 is YNNKEL (reference sequence). CDR3 length: 15 residues. Deletions cut 0 bases from V and 6 bases from J, with 11 bases between. CDR3 DNA sequence: TGTGCCAGCAGCCAAGATGTCGGGAGAGCCGGGGAGCTGTTTTTT. Amino acid sequence: CASSQDVGRAGELFF.

Remarks on this clonotype: This may arise from a read error, as a much more abundant clone is one base away. The rearrangement uses TRBV5-1 and TRBJ2-1; TRBD1 agrees at 12 bases. Trimming cost V 7 bases and J 6 bases; bases outside gene matches: 5. The germline V gene has CDR1 SGHRS and CDR2 YFSETQ. The CDR3 totals 14 residues. The DNA of the CDR3 is TGCGCCAGCCGGGGACAGGGGGCTTTCAATGAGCAGTTCTTC. Translated, it gives CASRGQGAFNEQFF.

A single count supports this clonotype. The V call is TRBV6-1, the J call TRBJ1-4, with unresolved D. CDR1 is MNHNS and CDR2 is SASEGT in the germline V gene. This CDR3 region has 14 residues. The V gene lost 0 bases and the J gene lost 10 bases, with 12 bases spanning the gap. The DNA of the CDR3 is TGTGCCAGCAGTGAAGCAGTACGTAGAGGAAAACTGTTTTTT. Protein product: CASSEAVRRGKLFF.

The rearrangement links TRBV20-1 to TRBJ2-1; tentative D call: TRBD2 (6 bases). Per germline, CDR1 DFQATT and CDR2 SNEGSKA (reference sequence). Trimming left V 0 bases short and J 3 bases short, with 15 bases between. The CDR3 sequence is 16 residues long. CDR3 nucleotide sequence: TGCAGTGCTAGAGATCGGGATAGCGGAAACTACAATGAGCAGTTCTTC. This translates into CSARDRDSGNYNEQFF.

The chain has TRBV27 and TRBJ2-3, with no clear D. The CDR3 consists of 13 residues. From germline, CDR1 is MNHEY and CDR2 SMNVEV (reference sequence). The V and J ends lost 5 bases and 0 bases respectively, with 6 bases between them. CDR3 residues: CASSPASTDTQYF. DNA for the CDR3: TGTGCCAGCAGTCCCGCCAGCACAGATACGCAGTATTTT.

This sequence joins TRBV7-6 and TRBJ2-1; 12 bases match TRBD1. Germline lookup yields CDR1 SGHVS and CDR2 FNYEAQ. Unmatched junction bases numbered 7, after V lost 4 bases and J lost 6 bases. This CDR3 spans 16 amino acids. The chain's CDR3 is CASSYSGTGGFNEQFF. DNA for the CDR3: TGTGCCAGCAGCTACTCCGGGACAGGGGGCTTCAATGAGCAGTTCTTC. Supplemented by reference TRBV7-6 and TRBJ2-1, the full variable domain reads GAGVSQSPRYKVTKRGQDVALRCDPISGHVSLYWYRQALGQGPEFLTYFNYEAQQDKSGLPNDRFSAERPEGSISTLTIQRTEQRDSAMYRCASSYSGTGGFNEQFFGPGTRLTVL.

In its sample, this clonotype ranks as medium-sized. The CDR3 DNA reads as TGTGCCAGCAGACTAGGAGGACCCCTCAATGAGCAGTTCTTC. The encoded protein is CASRLGGPLNEQFF. This chain joins TRBV7-9 and TRBJ2-1; D possibly corresponds to TRBD2 (5 bases). V lost 6 bases, J lost 6 bases, and 15 bases lay in between. Germline CDR1 SEHNR, CDR2 FQNEAQ (reference sequence). The CDR3 runs to 14 residues.

The genes are TRBV20-1 and TRBJ2-3; 9 bases agree with TRBD1. Germline V gene data show CDR1 as DFQATT and CDR2 as SNEGSKA (reference sequence). V was pared by 6 bases and J by 3 bases, with 13 bases of the junction left unmatched. The CDR3 contains 16 residues. The CDR3 nucleotides read TGCAGTGCCGGATCCTCCTGGACAGGGGAAACAGATACGCAGTATTTT. It encodes CSAGSSWTGETDTQYF.

This chain connects TRBV30 to TRBJ1-5; 7 bases match TRBD1. Germline CDR1 reads GTSNPN; CDR2 reads SVGIG (reference sequence). CDR3 length: 13 residues. The V gene end was trimmed by 3 bases and the J gene end by 4 bases; junction bases not matched to a gene: 3. The CDR3 DNA is TGTGCCTGGAGATACAGGGGAAATCAGCCCCAGCATTTT. This sequence encodes CAWRYRGNQPQHF.

This clonotype was counted at least ten times. The chain recombines TRBV3-1 with TRBJ2-1, with no clear D. CDR1 LGHDT and CDR2 YNNKEL come from the germline V gene (reference sequence). V gave up 1 base and J gave up 8 bases, with 12 bases separating them. This CDR3 comprises 14 residues. The CDR3 DNA sequence: TGTGCCAGCAGCCAAGTTCGTGGTAGGGATGAGCAGTTCTTC. This sequence encodes CASSQVRGRDEQFF.

The chain recombines TRBV11-3 with TRBJ1-1, with D uncertain. V dropped 5 bases and J dropped 3 bases, with 10 bases sitting between them. This CDR3 contains 13 residues. Germline V gives CDR1 SGHNT, CDR2 YENEEA. In DNA form, the CDR3 reads TGTGCCAGCAGCCAAAATACAGACACTGAAGCTTTCTTT. Its protein is CASSQNTDTEAFF.

The chain couples TRBV2 to TRBJ2-3, with no clear D. V was shortened by 3 bases and J by 0 bases, with 13 bases between the two germline ends. Per the germline V gene, CDR1 is SNHLY and CDR2 is FYNNEI. The CDR3 consists of 16 residues. The DNA for the CDR3 is TGTGCCAGCAGTGATCCGGCGGACCCTAGCACAGATACGCAGTATTTT. Translation: CASSDPADPSTDTQYF.

This clonotype has a handful of counts. The rearrangement links TRBV2 to TRBJ2-5, with 10 positions matching TRBD2. Germline V gene sequence: CDR1 SNHLY, CDR2 FYNNEI. There are 15 residues in the CDR3. V shed 4 bases and J 6 bases; nucleotides not matched to a gene: 8. CDR3 amino acids: CASSGMLAGVKTQYF. The CDR3 region has the DNA TGTGCCAGCAGTGGGATGCTAGCGGGAGTAAAGACCCAGTACTTC.

In this sample, this clonotype turned up a few times. V is TRBV12-3 or TRBV12-4 and J is TRBJ2-5; D is perhaps TRBD2 (5 bases). V lost 5 bases and J lost 3, with 16 bases in between. This CDR3 region has 15 residues. CDR3 amino acids: CASSPGVSAKETQYF. The CDR3 region has the DNA TGTGCCAGCAGTCCCGGGGTGTCGGCGAAAGAGACCCAGTACTTC.

This clonotype occurred many times. The V call is TRBV12-3 or TRBV12-4, the J call TRBJ2-1, with D perhaps assigned TRBD1 or TRBD2 (5 bases each). CDR3 length: 14 residues. V was shortened by 7 bases and J by 9 bases, with 19 bases between the two germline ends. CDR3 nucleotides: TGTGCCAGCACTGACCTAGCATATGGGGGTGAGCAGTTCTTC. Its protein product is CASTDLAYGGEQFF.

This clonotype was seen a few times. This chain connects TRBV29-1 to TRBJ1-1; D remains ambiguous. CDR1 SQVTM and CDR2 ANQGSEA come from the germline V gene. The CDR3 has 10 residues. The ends were cut back, 2 bases at V and 10 bases at J, with 8 bases in the middle. The CDR3 sequence: CSVERQGAFF. CDR3 coding DNA: TGCAGCGTTGAACGGCAAGGAGCTTTCTTT.

The rearrangement joins TRBV5-6 to TRBJ1-2; D gene uncertain. Germline values: CDR1 SGHDT, CDR2 YYEEEE. The CDR3 loop spans 12 amino acids. The V end was cut by 7 bases, the J end by 5 bases, with 12 bases between. The CDR3 reads CASGHPQYGYTF. CDR3 DNA sequence: TGTGCCAGCGGCCATCCCCAATATGGCTACACCTTC.

This clonotype was detected many times. The chain links TRBV5-1 to TRBJ2-3, with 10 bases fitting TRBD1. The trim removed 7 bases at V and 2 bases at J, leaving 7 bases unmatched. The CDR3 spans 15 residues. In germline, CDR1 is SGHRS, CDR2 YFSETQ. The CDR3: CASSLGQGDTDTQYF. The CDR3 bases are TGCGCCAGCTCCTTAGGACAGGGGGACACAGATACGCAGTATTTT.

This clonotype was found a few times. This chain uses TRBV20-1 with TRBJ1-3; D remains unclear. V lost 0 bases to trimming and J lost 0 bases, with 18 bases between them. CDR1 DFQATT and CDR2 SNEGSKA come from the germline V gene (reference sequence). This CDR3 is 18 amino acids long. The CDR3 bases are TGCAGTGCTAGAGATTATTACCGGGCGGGAAGCTCTGGAAACACCATATATTTT. This encodes CSARDYYRAGSSGNTIYF.

The chain carries TRBV10-3 and TRBJ1-2; D is perhaps TRBD1 (5 bases). Trimming pared 3 bases from V and 4 bases from J, leaving 15 bases between. Germline lookup yields CDR1 ENHRY and CDR2 SYGVKD. The CDR3 is 15 amino acids. The CDR3 protein is CAISDPTVSPYGYTF. The DNA of the CDR3 is TGTGCCATCAGTGACCCGACAGTTAGCCCCTATGGCTACACCTTC.

V and J are TRBV20-1 and TRBJ1-4, with TRBD1 matching over 9 bases. Per the germline V gene, CDR1 is DFQATT and CDR2 is SNEGSKA (reference sequence). J gave up 8 bases and V 6 bases, and 7 bases lay outside the gene matches. This CDR3 spans 13 amino acids. The CDR3 sequence: CSAGQGWSEKLFF. The DNA of the CDR3 is TGCAGTGCCGGACAGGGGTGGAGCGAAAAACTGTTTTTT.

The V gene is TRBV20-1, the J gene TRBJ2-5; 10 bases match TRBD1. V trimming: 4 bases; J trimming: 5 bases; junction bases outside the gene matches: 7. CDR3 length equals 14 residues. Germline V gene sequence: CDR1 DFQATT, CDR2 SNEGSKA (reference sequence). The CDR3 region has the DNA TGCAGTGCTATCAGACAGGGGGCAGGGGAGACCCAGTACTTC. Protein sequence: CSAIRQGAGETQYF.

The chain carries TRBV12-3 or TRBV12-4 and TRBJ2-7, with 7 bases aligning to TRBD1. Trimming took 3 bases from V and 3 from J; bases not matched to a gene: 2. The CDR3 totals 13 residues. The CDR3 DNA reads TGTGCCAGCAGTTTCGGGACAGACTACGAGCAGTACGTC. It translates to CASSFGTDYEQYV.

This clonotype appeared a few times. V is TRBV5-6 and J is TRBJ2-5; D possibly uses TRBD1 or TRBD2 (5 bases each). Trimming shortened V by 3 bases and J by 3 bases, and 15 bases separated the two germline ends. Germline CDR1 reads SGHDT; CDR2 reads YYEEEE. The CDR3 is made up of 15 amino acids. CDR3 protein: CASSYRDGSKETQYF. CDR3 nucleotides: TGTGCCAGCAGCTACCGGGACGGCAGTAAAGAGACCCAGTACTTC.

This clonotype was counted between two and nine times. The rearrangement uses TRBV7-7 and TRBJ2-3; 8 positions match TRBD2. The junction had 1 base not matched to a gene; V was cut back by 0 bases and J by 5 bases. In germline, CDR1 is SSHAT, CDR2 FNYEAQ (reference sequence). The length of the CDR3 is 14 residues. The CDR3 protein is CASSLAGGEDTQYF. The CDR3 nucleotides read TGTGCCAGCAGCTTAGCCGGGGGGGAAGATACGCAGTATTTT.

In its sample, this clonotype was seen a few times. The chain links TRBV7-2 to TRBJ2-7; the D is unclear. The germline gives CDR1 SGHTA, CDR2 FQGNSA. Trimming cost V 1 base and J 0 bases, with 7 bases left between them. This CDR3 comprises 14 residues. The CDR3 coding sequence is TGTGCCAGCAGCTTAGAACTAACCTCCTACGAGCAGTACTTC. The encoded protein is CASSLELTSYEQYF.

This clonotype was found a few times. The chain is built from TRBV13 and TRBJ1-1; D unresolved. V was shortened by 3 bases and J by 4 bases, with 12 bases between the two germline ends. Germline loops: CDR1 PRHDT, CDR2 FYEKMQ (reference sequence). The CDR3 loop spans 14 amino acids. The CDR3 sequence is CASSFRGKATEAFF. The CDR3 bases are TGTGCCAGCAGCTTCCGAGGTAAGGCCACTGAAGCTTTCTTT.